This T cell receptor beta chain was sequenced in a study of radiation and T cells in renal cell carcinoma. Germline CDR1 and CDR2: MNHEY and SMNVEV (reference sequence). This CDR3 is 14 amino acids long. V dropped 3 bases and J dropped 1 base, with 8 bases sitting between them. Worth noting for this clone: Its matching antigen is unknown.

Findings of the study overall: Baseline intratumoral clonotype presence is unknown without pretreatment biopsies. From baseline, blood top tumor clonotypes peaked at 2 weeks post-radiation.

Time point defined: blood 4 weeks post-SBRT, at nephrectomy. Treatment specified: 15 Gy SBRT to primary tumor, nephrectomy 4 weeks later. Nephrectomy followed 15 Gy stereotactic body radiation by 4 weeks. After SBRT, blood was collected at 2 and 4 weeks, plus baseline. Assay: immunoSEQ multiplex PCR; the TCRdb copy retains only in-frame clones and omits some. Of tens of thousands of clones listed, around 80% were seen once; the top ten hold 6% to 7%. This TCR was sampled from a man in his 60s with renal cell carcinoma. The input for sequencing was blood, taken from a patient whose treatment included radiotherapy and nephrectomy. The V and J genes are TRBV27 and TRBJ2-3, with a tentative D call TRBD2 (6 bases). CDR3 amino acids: CASSFGGGTDTQYF. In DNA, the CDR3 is TGTGCCAGCAGTTTCGGGGGAGGCACAGATACGCAGTATTTT.